A single sample gave rise to the 5 T cell receptor beta chains below, sequenced in a study of blood T cell repertoires in COVID-19. The protocol was immunoSEQ multiplex PCR, while the TCRdb copy is restricted to in-frame clones and leaves out a portion. This table has about 120,000 clones, 85% to 90% appearing once. Sequencing input: peripheral blood. The receptors were gathered from a man in his 70s who had recovered from COVID-19.

The rearrangement uses TRBV29-1 and TRBJ2-5; D unclear. Deletions cut 4 bases from V and 3 bases from J, with 12 bases between. CDR1 and CDR2 from the germline V gene are SQVTM and ANQGSEA. The CDR3 has 13 amino acids. In DNA, the CDR3 is TGCAGCGTTGTAGTGAACAGAGAAGAGACCCAGTACTTC. Translated, it gives CSVVVNREETQYF.

The rearrangement links TRBV5-1 to TRBJ1-4; tentative D call: TRBD1 (6 bases). This CDR3 has 15 residues. Between the trimmed V and J ends, which lost 4 bases and 4 bases, there was a span of 14 bases. Germline CDR1 SGHRS, CDR2 YFSETQ. CDR3 in amino acids: CASSPLGQLNEKLFF. In nucleotides, the CDR3 is TGCGCCAGCAGCCCCCTCGGACAGCTTAATGAAAAACTGTTTTTT.

V and J are TRBV10-3 and TRBJ1-5, with D possibly being TRBD1 (5 bases). The CDR3 runs 12 residues. V shed 6 bases and J shed 4 bases, with 7 bases lying between them. The germline CDR1 and CDR2 sequences are ENHRY and SYGVKD. The CDR3 loop reads CAIRGTNQPQHF. CDR3 sequence (DNA): TGTGCCATCAGGGGGACTAATCAGCCCCAGCATTTT.

This clone was seen more than once but under ten times. The chain employs TRBV19 and TRBJ2-2, with 10 bases identical to TRBD1. J gave up 0 bases and V 5 bases, and 0 bases lay outside the gene matches. The germline V gene encodes CDR1 LNHDA and CDR2 SQIVND (reference sequence). CDR3 size: 15 residues. This CDR3 is CASSGQGANTGELFF. The CDR3, as DNA: TGTGCCAGTAGTGGACAGGGGGCGAACACCGGGGAGCTGTTTTTT.

This clone was counted only a few times. V is TRBV28 and J is TRBJ2-7, with 11 positions matching TRBD2. The trim removed 6 bases at V and 5 bases at J, leaving 9 bases unmatched. The CDR3 runs 15 residues. CDR1 is MDHEN and CDR2 is SYDVKM in the germline V gene. The DNA of the CDR3 is TGTGCCAGCAGCGAAACTAGCGGGGGTCGTAACGAGCAGTACTTC. This codes for CASSETSGGRNEQYF.